The entry below describes one TCR beta chain. Its specificity is not known. CDR3 length: 15 residues. Germline CDR1 and CDR2: MNHEY and SVGAGI. V dropped 7 bases and J dropped 9; count of bases not matched to a gene: 15. This sample is drawn from a study of T cell repertoires in cytomegalovirus infection. Study as a whole: Matching HLA type, along with CMV infection, was indicated by public TCR beta signatures. Overall study findings and caveats: Cumulative frequency of public TCR beta families picked out carriers of CMV plus the relevant HLA.

TCRdb called the reads again in MiXCR, with one record for every CDR3 protein. The sample carries fewer than 950,000 distinct CDR3 sequences, roughly 33% recorded once. This receptor was identified in a human donor in good health (CMV status not recorded). Some clones in this sample may be carry-over from other donors' samples. The chain employs TRBV6-5 and TRBJ2-3; 8 positions match TRBD2. The source material was cultured CD8+ T cells from PBMCs, sampled from culture after CMV antigen stimulation. The CDR3 region has the DNA TGTGCCAGCACCTGGGGGAGAGCGGGGGTGGGAACGCAGTATTTT. It translates to CASTWGRAGVGTQYF.